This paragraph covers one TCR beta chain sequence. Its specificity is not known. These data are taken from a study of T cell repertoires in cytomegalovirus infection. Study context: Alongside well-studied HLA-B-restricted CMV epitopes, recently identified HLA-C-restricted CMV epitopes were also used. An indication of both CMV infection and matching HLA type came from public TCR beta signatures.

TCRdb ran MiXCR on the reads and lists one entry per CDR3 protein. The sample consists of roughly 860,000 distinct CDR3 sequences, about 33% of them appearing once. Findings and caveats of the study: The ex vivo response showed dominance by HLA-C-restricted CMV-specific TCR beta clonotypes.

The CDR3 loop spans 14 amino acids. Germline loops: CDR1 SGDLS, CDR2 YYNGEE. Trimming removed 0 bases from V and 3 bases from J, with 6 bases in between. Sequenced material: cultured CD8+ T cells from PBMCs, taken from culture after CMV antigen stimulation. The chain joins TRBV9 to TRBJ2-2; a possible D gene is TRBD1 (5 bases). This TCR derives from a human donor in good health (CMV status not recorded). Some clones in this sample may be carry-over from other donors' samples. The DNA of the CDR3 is TGTGCCAGCAGCGTAGTAGGGGACACCGGGGAGCTGTTTTTT. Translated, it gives CASSVVGDTGELFF.